The next 13 T cell receptor beta chains were all read from a single sample in a study of spatial heterogeneity in lung cancer. The time point here: blood at routine non-recurrence follow-up after resection. Each CDR3 protein is one row after TCRdb ran MiXCR on the 5' RACE reads. The repertoire holds some 41,000 distinct CDR3 sequences, with approximately 24% as singletons. The sequences come from PBMCs, collected at follow-up. The receptors here all came from a female donor with early-stage non-small cell lung cancer.

The J gene is TRBJ2-7, the V gene TRBV3-1; TRBD1 is a possible D gene (6 bases). The CDR3 runs 12 residues. The germline gives CDR1 LGHDT, CDR2 YNNKEL (reference sequence). The V and J ends lost 5 bases and 3 bases respectively, with 8 bases between them. Here the CDR3 DNA reads TGTGCCAGCAGCTTGGACAGCTACGAGCAGTACTTC. Translating it yields CASSLDSYEQYF.

There are a few counts of this clonotype. The chain is built from TRBV4-2 and TRBJ1-4; maybe TRBD1 (6 bases). The length of the CDR3 is 15 residues. V was shortened by 4 bases and J by 7 bases, with 16 bases between the two germline ends. CDR1 is LGHNA, CDR2 YNFKEQ, per germline. Here the CDR3 reads CASSRNRDMGEKLFF. The CDR3 DNA reads as TGTGCCAGCAGCCGAAACCGGGACATGGGTGAAAAACTGTTTTTT.

The chain links TRBV7-9 to TRBJ2-2, with 7 bases lining up with TRBD1. Germline trimming cut 3 bases from V and 1 base from J; bases unmatched to any gene: 11. The CDR3 contains 18 residues. Germline assignment: CDR1 SEHNR and CDR2 FQNEAQ (reference sequence). The CDR3 sequence is CASSLLGGRQGNTGELFF. DNA for the CDR3: TGTGCCAGCAGCTTGCTAGGGGGCCGACAGGGGAACACCGGGGAGCTGTTTTTT.

This clonotype was seen ten or more times. The chain joins TRBV19 to TRBJ2-3; a possible D gene is TRBD2 (5 bases). From germline, CDR1 is LNHDA and CDR2 SQIVND (reference sequence). Between the trimmed V and J ends, which lost 5 bases and 0 bases, there was a span of 15 bases. The CDR3 has 16 amino acids. CDR3 region: CASSSRGSPSTDTQYF. The CDR3 DNA reads as TGTGCCAGTAGTTCCCGAGGGTCTCCTAGCACAGATACGCAGTATTTT.

This clonotype was seen a handful of times. V and J are TRBV6-1 and TRBJ2-3; D may correspond to TRBD1 or TRBD2 (5 bases each). The CDR3 has 13 amino acids. The germline gives CDR1 MNHNS, CDR2 SASEGT. With 8 bases removed from V and 0 bases from J, the gap between germline ends came to 9 bases. The CDR3 bases are TGTGCCAGCCCCCGGGACAGCACAGATACGCAGTATTTT. It yields the protein CASPRDSTDTQYF.

The chain employs TRBV2 and TRBJ1-1; 8 positions agree with TRBD1. The J segment lost 5 bases and the V segment lost 5 bases, leaving 10 bases of the junction unmatched. The germline V gene encodes CDR1 SNHLY and CDR2 FYNNEI. The CDR3 has 15 amino acids. CDR3 nucleotide sequence: TGTGCCAGCAGTAAACAGGGGGTAGAGGGTACTGAAGCTTTCTTT. This translates into CASSKQGVEGTEAFF. The complete variable domain, with remaining parts taken from reference TRBV2 and TRBJ1-1, reads EPEVTQTPSHQVTQMGQEVILRCVPISNHLYFYWYRQILGQKVEFLVSFYNNEISEKSEIFDDQFSVERPDGSNFTLKIRSTKLEDSAMYFCASSKQGVEGTEAFFGQGTRLTVV.

The rearrangement links TRBV20-1 to TRBJ2-3, with 8 nucleotides matching TRBD2. The V gene end was trimmed by 3 bases and the J gene end by 1 base; junction bases not matched to a gene: 9. Germline loops: CDR1 DFQATT, CDR2 SNEGSKA (reference sequence). This CDR3 spans 16 amino acids. The CDR3 reads CSARSPGGPGTDTQYF. Here the CDR3 DNA reads TGCAGTGCTAGGTCTCCGGGGGGGCCAGGCACAGATACGCAGTATTTT.

This clonotype has a count of ten or more. The rearrangement links TRBV10-2 to TRBJ2-1, with D perhaps TRBD2 (6 bases). The CDR3 runs 15 residues. V was clipped by 8 bases and J by 4 bases, with 18 bases between them. Germline V gives CDR1 WSHSY, CDR2 SAAADI. The CDR3 bases are TGCGCCAGCTTTGGTCGGGGCGGAGGGTACAATGAGCAGTTCTTC. The encoded protein is CASFGRGGGYNEQFF.

The rearrangement links TRBV18 to TRBJ2-3; D is perhaps TRBD2 (7 bases). V lost 3 bases, J lost 4 bases, and 14 bases lay in between. Germline values: CDR1 KGHSH, CDR2 LQKENI. The CDR3 consists of 15 residues. CDR3 nucleotides: TGTGCCAGCTCACCGAGGGGGGGTCTAGCAGATACGCAGTATTTT. This encodes CASSPRGGLADTQYF.

This clonotype was seen only a few times. The chain carries TRBV7-9 and TRBJ1-2; weak D call: TRBD1 (6 bases). The CDR3 has 12 residues. The germline V gene encodes CDR1 SEHNR and CDR2 FQNEAQ (reference sequence). Trimming removed 6 bases at V and 4 bases at J, with 9 bases between. In nucleotides, the CDR3 is TGTGCCAGCAGACCGGACAGCTATGGCTACACCTTC. Protein sequence: CASRPDSYGYTF.

This clonotype was observed a few times. This sequence joins TRBV2 and TRBJ2-1; 10 bases line up with TRBD2. V shed 4 bases and J 7 bases; nucleotides not matched to a gene: 4. Per germline, CDR1 SNHLY and CDR2 FYNNEI. The CDR3 is 14 residues long. The CDR3 DNA follows: TGTGCCAGCAGTGGACTAGCGGGTCCTAATGAGCAGTTCTTC. Protein: CASSGLAGPNEQFF.

This clonotype was seen only a few times. This chain links TRBV27 with TRBJ1-5; a weak D match, TRBD1 (5 bases). CDR1 MNHEY and CDR2 SMNVEV come from the germline V gene (reference sequence). V was trimmed by 3 bases and J by 7 bases, leaving 19 bases between them. This CDR3 is 16 amino acids long. The CDR3 sequence: CASSFGGRGAGQPQHF. CDR3 nucleotides: TGTGCCAGCAGTTTCGGGGGTCGAGGGGCCGGGCAGCCCCAGCATTTT.

This clonotype was observed a handful of times. J is TRBJ2-7 and V is TRBV2, with D possibly matching TRBD1 (6 bases). The germline V and J ends were trimmed by 5 bases and 2 bases, with 10 bases remaining between them. CDR1 and CDR2 (germline): SNHLY, FYNNEI. This CDR3 region has 13 residues. CDR3 sequence: CASSLRQAYEQYF. The CDR3 DNA reads as TGTGCCAGCAGTTTAAGACAGGCCTACGAGCAGTACTTC. Full variable domain (missing parts from reference TRBV2 and TRBJ2-7): EPEVTQTPSHQVTQMGQEVILRCVPISNHLYFYWYRQILGQKVEFLVSFYNNEISEKSEIFDDQFSVERPDGSNFTLKIRSTKLEDSAMYFCASSLRQAYEQYFGPGTRLTVT.